Each of the 21 T cell receptor beta chains below was sequenced from the same sample in a study of blood T cell repertoires in COVID-19. Measured with immunoSEQ multiplex PCR; TCRdb has only the in-frame clones, and not every one. The table has some 45,000 clones, roughly four fifths seen once. The sequencing input was peripheral blood. Receptor source: a human donor in a cohort sampled during active COVID-19.

The chain is built from TRBV4-3 and TRBJ2-7, with TRBD1 matching over 8 bases. The germline V gene encodes CDR1 LGHNA and CDR2 YSLEER. The trim removed 3 bases at V and 4 bases at J, leaving 8 bases unmatched. CDR3 length: 15 amino acids. CDR3 amino acids: CASSQTGDNRYEQYF. CDR3 nucleotide sequence: TGCGCCAGCAGCCAGACAGGGGACAATAGGTACGAGCAGTACTTC.

The chain employs TRBV5-8 and TRBJ2-1; TRBD2 is a possible D gene (6 bases). Germline V gene lookup returns CDR1 SGHTS and CDR2 YDEGEE. CDR3 length equals 14 residues. The ends were cut back, 5 bases at V and 9 bases at J, with 18 bases in the middle. The chain's CDR3 is CASRYSGTGPEQFF. Here the CDR3 DNA reads TGTGCCAGCAGATATTCCGGGACTGGCCCTGAGCAGTTCTTC. Together with reference TRBV5-8 and TRBJ2-1, the CDR3 gives the full variable domain: EAGVTQSPTHLIKTRGQQATLRCSPISGHTSVYWYQQALGLGLQFLLWYDEGEERNRGNFPPRFSGRQFPNYSSELNVNALELEDSALYLCASRYSGTGPEQFFGPGTRLTVL.

The count of this clone is one. The gene calls are TRBV6-5 and TRBJ1-4; 9 nucleotides agree with TRBD1. Germline CDR1 is MNHEY and CDR2 is SVGAGI. This CDR3 has 15 amino acids. V trimming: 4 bases; J trimming: 6 bases; junction bases outside the gene matches: 6. The CDR3 region is CASSSRDRVDEKLFF. CDR3 bases: TGTGCCAGCAGTTCCCGGGACAGGGTGGATGAAAAACTGTTTTTT.

The chain links TRBV2 to TRBJ2-3, with D perhaps matching TRBD2 (6 bases). Looked up from germline, CDR1 is SNHLY and CDR2 is FYNNEI. This CDR3 has 14 amino acids. Trimming took 2 bases from V and 3 from J, leaving 9 bases between them. Written as DNA, the CDR3 is TGTGCCAGCAGTGAATTAGCGGAGACAGATACGCAGTATTTT. Amino acid sequence: CASSELAETDTQYF.

This clone has a handful of counts. In DNA, the CDR3 is TGTGCCATGGGGACAGGATCTTCCTACGAGCAGTACTTC. Translating gives CAMGTGSSYEQYF. The chain uses TRBV10-3 and TRBJ2-7, with 8 bases aligning to TRBD1. This CDR3 is built from 13 residues. V shed 9 bases and J 1 base; nucleotides not matched to a gene: 5. The V gene's germline CDR1 is ENHRY and CDR2 SYGVKD.

The chain joins TRBV7-9 to TRBJ2-5; TRBD2 aligns across 8 bases. The germline V gene encodes CDR1 SEHNR and CDR2 FQNEAQ (reference sequence). After removal of 4 bases from V and 3 bases from J, the junction contained 10 bases not matched to a gene. This CDR3 spans 16 amino acids. The CDR3 nucleotides are TGTGCCAGCAGCTCCCATCGGGGGGGCGGAGAAGAGACCCAGTACTTC. It specifies CASSSHRGGGEETQYF.

The rearrangement joins TRBV21-1 to TRBJ2-3; the DNA was not compared with TRBD2, the D call given in the table. TRBV21-1 is a documented pseudogene. The CDR3 spans 15 residues. Written as DNA, the CDR3 is TGTGCCAGCAGCAAAAAGGGGAGGAGCACAGATACGCAGTATTTT. It codes for CASSKKGRSTDTQYF.

The chain links TRBV30 to TRBJ1-5; a weak D match, TRBD1 (6 bases). Germline CDR1 reads GTSNPN; CDR2 reads SVGIG (reference sequence). Trimming removed 0 bases at V and 6 bases at J, with 12 bases between. CDR3 length: 14 amino acids. CDR3 DNA: TGTGCCTGGAGTGTATTGGGGGCGGGTCAGCCCCAGCATTTT. The encoded protein is CAWSVLGAGQPQHF.

The rearrangement links TRBV19 to TRBJ2-5; TRBD2 matches 15 bases. The CDR3 sequence is 16 residues long. Germline CDR1 and CDR2: LNHDA and SQIVND (reference sequence). V lost 6 bases, J lost 5 bases, and 7 bases stayed unmatched. The CDR3 is CASSSGLAGGTETQYF. CDR3 DNA: TGTGCCAGTAGCTCGGGACTAGCGGGGGGAACTGAGACCCAGTACTTC.

The V gene is TRBV9, the J gene TRBJ2-3, with 12 bases matching TRBD2. The CDR3 has 15 amino acids. The V segment lost 2 bases and the J segment 6 bases; nucleotides outside the gene matches: 4. Germline lookup yields CDR1 SGDLS and CDR2 YYNGEE. CDR3 sequence reads: CASSVLGLAGDTQYF. For the CDR3, the DNA is TGTGCCAGCAGCGTCCTCGGACTAGCGGGGGATACGCAGTATTTT.

The count of this clone is one. The chain uses TRBV9 and TRBJ1-1; tentatively, D is TRBD1 (6 bases). Per the germline V gene, CDR1 is SGDLS and CDR2 is YYNGEE. V was cut by 0 bases and J by 1 base, with 19 bases left in between. The CDR3 contains 18 residues. The CDR3 DNA reads TGTGCCAGCAGCGTAGAAGGAACTGGGACATGGGGGAACACTGAAGCTTTCTTT. Amino acid sequence: CASSVEGTGTWGNTEAFF. Full variable domain (rest looked up from reference TRBV9 and TRBJ1-1): DSGVTQTPKHLITATGQRVTLRCSPRSGDLSVYWYQQSLDQGLQFLIQYYNGEERAKGNILERFSAQQFPDLHSELNLSSLELGDSALYFCASSVEGTGTWGNTEAFFGQGTRLTVV.

This clone appeared a few times. The gene calls are TRBV7-9 and TRBJ1-1, with D perhaps TRBD1 (6 bases). This CDR3 region has 15 residues. Trimming removed 3 bases at V and 1 base at J, with 12 bases between. Germline values: CDR1 SEHNR, CDR2 FQNEAQ (reference sequence). The CDR3 is CASSFGQGPNTEAFF. Written as DNA, the CDR3 is TGTGCCAGCAGCTTTGGGCAGGGGCCGAACACTGAAGCTTTCTTT.

The chain uses TRBV7-9 and TRBJ2-1; D ambiguous. The germline V and J ends were trimmed by 1 base and 8 bases, with 12 bases remaining between them. Germline CDR1 reads SEHNR; CDR2 reads FQNEAQ (reference sequence). This CDR3 has 14 residues. CDR3 region: CASSLGAGSYEQFF. CDR3 nucleotide sequence: TGTGCCAGCAGCTTAGGTGCAGGTTCTTATGAGCAGTTCTTC. The entire variable domain, with the rest obtained from reference TRBV7-9 and TRBJ2-1, is as follows: DTGVSQNPRHKITKRGQNVTFRCDPISEHNRLYWYRQTLGQGPEFLTYFQNEAQLEKSRLLSDRFSAERPKGSFSTLEIQRTEQGDSAMYLCASSLGAGSYEQFFGPGTRLTVL.

This clone has only a few counts. This sample includes further DNA sequences coding for the same CDR3. In DNA form, the CDR3 reads TGTGCCAGCTCACCGAGGGACAGGGGAGGGAACACTGAAGCTTTCTTT. It is translated as CASSPRDRGGNTEAFF. The V call is TRBV18, the J call TRBJ1-1; 10 nucleotides agree with TRBD1. Germline V gives CDR1 KGHSH, CDR2 LQKENI. The CDR3 spans 16 residues. V was clipped by 3 bases and J by 1 base; unmatched bases: 5.

The J gene is TRBJ2-5, the V gene TRBV6-6; 14 nucleotides agree with TRBD2. The CDR3 has 16 amino acids. The V gene end was trimmed by 4 bases and the J gene end by 5 bases; junction bases not matched to a gene: 6. Germline CDR1 is MNHNY and CDR2 is SVGAGI (reference sequence). The chain's CDR3 is CASSSGLAGAGETQYF. In DNA, the CDR3 is TGTGCCAGCAGTTCGGGACTAGCGGGAGCGGGGGAGACCCAGTACTTC.

This clone was seen just once. The V gene is TRBV19, the J gene TRBJ2-7; possibly TRBD1 for D (6 bases). Germline V gene sequence: CDR1 LNHDA, CDR2 SQIVND (reference sequence). The CDR3 has 14 residues. The germline V and J ends were trimmed by 1 base and 2 bases, with 9 bases remaining between them. This CDR3 reads CASSIVRGTYEQYF. CDR3 DNA: TGTGCCAGTAGTATAGTCAGGGGAACCTACGAGCAGTACTTC.

This chain links TRBV5-1 with TRBJ2-5; 15 bases map to TRBD2. The ends lost 7 bases at V and 2 bases at J; junction bases unmatched: 9. CDR3 length: 17 residues. Germline V lookup: CDR1 SGHRS, CDR2 YFSETQ. CDR3 residues: CASDQGGLAGGQETQYF. CDR3 coding DNA: TGCGCCAGCGACCAAGGGGGACTAGCGGGAGGACAAGAGACCCAGTACTTC.

This clone was detected a few times. The CDR3 DNA reads as TGTGCCAGCAGTGAAGTATCCCTAGCGGGGCAAGAGACCCAGTACTTC. Residues: CASSEVSLAGQETQYF. The chain has TRBV2 and TRBJ2-5, with TRBD2 matching over 9 bases. The V gene's germline CDR1 is SNHLY and CDR2 FYNNEI. This CDR3 comprises 16 residues. V lost 1 base, J lost 2 bases, and 5 bases stayed unmatched.

J is TRBJ1-6 and V is TRBV6-1, with D unresolved. Germline-derived CDR1 and CDR2 are MNHNS and SASEGT. V lost 1 base and J 9 bases, leaving 10 bases between the germline ends. The CDR3 has 14 amino acids. The CDR3 spells CASSEVWEGSPLHF. The CDR3 DNA follows: TGTGCCAGCAGTGAAGTCTGGGAGGGTTCACCCCTCCACTTT.

V gene TRBV19 combines with J gene TRBJ2-3, with 12 bases aligning to TRBD2. Germline assignment: CDR1 LNHDA and CDR2 SQIVND (reference sequence). The CDR3 is 15 amino acids. V lost 4 bases to trimming and J lost 4 bases; unmatched junction nucleotides: 3. CDR3 bases: TGTGCCAGTAGTAGACTAGCGGGAGTCTCAGATACGCAGTATTTT. It is translated as CASSRLAGVSDTQYF. The variable domain in full, with the rest retrieved from reference TRBV19 and TRBJ2-3, is DGGITQSPKYLFRKEGQNVTLSCEQNLNHDAMYWYRQDPGQGLRLIYYSQIVNDFQKGDIAEGYSVSREKKESFPLTVTSAQKNPTAFYLCASSRLAGVSDTQYFGPGTRLTVL.

The J gene is TRBJ2-2, the V gene TRBV18, with 8 bases matching TRBD1. This CDR3 region has 21 residues. The V gene end was trimmed by 4 bases and the J gene end by 1 base; junction bases not matched to a gene: 20. In germline, CDR1 is KGHSH, CDR2 LQKENI. The CDR3 DNA sequence: TGTGCCAGCTCACTCAACGCGCTCCCTCAGGGGGCCCCAGTGAACACCGGGGAGCTGTTTTTT. Residues: CASSLNALPQGAPVNTGELFF.